This entry is about one TCR beta chain. The sample comes from a study of memory CD4+ T cells and cytomegalovirus serostatus. The sort gate was single viable CD3+CD4+CD8-CD45RO+ cells for memory CD4+ T cells. Only in-frame clones appear in the TCRdb table, and some are missing; sequencing was by immunoSEQ multiplex PCR. The sample lists about 73,000 clones; roughly 80% were seen once. After removal of 1 base from V and 3 bases from J, the junction contained 2 bases not matched to a gene. Germline V lookup: CDR1 LNHNV, CDR2 YYDKDF (reference sequence). The CDR3 consists of 15 residues. The rearrangement joins TRBV15 to TRBJ2-1, with 8 bases fitting TRBD2. The sequencing input was memory CD4+ T cells from blood. The clonotype originates from an adult in good health and CMV-seropositive. CDR3 in DNA: TGTGCCACCAGCAGAGCGGGGGGGAACTACAATGAGCAGTTCTTC. Its protein product is CATSRAGGNYNEQFF.